These 30 T cell receptor beta chains were all obtained from the same sample, sequenced in a study of shared clonotypes between healthy human individuals. TCRdb's table, derived via immunoSEQ multiplex PCR, lists solely in-frame clones and lacks some. The sample carries 2 million to 2.5 million clones, 85% to 95% recorded once. Sequencing was done on a sample of naive CD4+ T cells sorted from blood. Subset here: CD45RA+ positively selected. These receptors all stem from a man younger than 35 in good health.

The V call is TRBV29-1, the J call TRBJ2-2; 7 bases are shared with TRBD2. The germline V gene encodes CDR1 SQVTM and CDR2 ANQGSEA. The V segment lost 7 bases and the J segment 5 bases; nucleotides outside the gene matches: 13. The CDR3 covers 15 residues. The CDR3 reads CSAGEGLAGTGELFF. The CDR3 nucleotides read TGCAGCGCTGGGGAGGGTCTAGCAGGGACCGGGGAGCTGTTTTTT.

The chain uses TRBV4-3 and TRBJ2-3, with D perhaps matching TRBD1 (5 bases). The V gene's germline CDR1 is LGHNA and CDR2 YSLEER. Deletions cut 4 bases from V and 4 bases from J, with 9 bases between. The CDR3 is made up of 13 amino acids. The DNA of the CDR3 is TGCGCCAGCAGCCGCCTAGGGGCAGATACGCAGTATTTT. Translation gives CASSRLGADTQYF.

As to this clone: Other DNA sequences of this sample code for an identical CDR3. This CDR3 is CASSASGTANTGELFF. As DNA, the CDR3 is TGCGCCAGCAGCGCTAGCGGGACCGCGAACACCGGGGAGCTGTTTTTT. The J gene is TRBJ2-2, the V gene TRBV5-1; 9 bases map to TRBD2. Unmatched junction bases numbered 4, after V lost 4 bases and J lost 0 bases. Germline CDR1 and CDR2: SGHRS and YFSETQ. The CDR3 has 16 residues.

CDR3 in amino acids: CASIHRGIVPHQETQYF. The DNA for the CDR3 is TGTGCCAGCATCCACAGGGGTATAGTTCCCCACCAAGAGACCCAGTACTTC. The chain combines TRBV6-4 with TRBJ2-5; TRBD1 matches at 7 bases. Germline V CDR1 and CDR2: MRHNA, SNTAGT. The CDR3 totals 17 residues. The V segment lost 7 bases and the J segment 0 bases; nucleotides outside the gene matches: 14.

J is TRBJ2-7 and V is TRBV10-2; D gene ambiguous. CDR1 and CDR2 (germline): WSHSY, SAAADI. V lost 3 bases, J lost 6 bases, and 12 bases lay in between. The CDR3 sequence is 13 residues long. The CDR3 reads CASSDPAGSEQYF. CDR3 sequence (DNA): TGCGCCAGCAGTGATCCGGCCGGTTCCGAGCAGTACTTC.

As DNA, the CDR3 is TGTGCCAGCAGCTCGTCGACAGGTTATGGCTACACCTTC. It encodes CASSSSTGYGYTF. This chain joins TRBV11-2 and TRBJ1-2; the D gene is possibly TRBD1 (6 bases). Germline V CDR1 and CDR2: SGHAT, FQNNGV. The V end was cut by 4 bases, the J end by 5 bases, with 11 bases between. The CDR3 extends over 13 amino acids.

This rearrangement joins TRBV6-1 to TRBJ1-1, with TRBD1 matching over 10 bases. The CDR3 is 15 amino acids. V lost 8 bases to trimming and J lost 5 bases; unmatched junction nucleotides: 11. In germline, CDR1 is MNHNS, CDR2 SASEGT. CDR3 protein: CASLYGDRGGTEAFF. CDR3 sequence (DNA): TGTGCCAGCCTCTATGGGGACAGGGGTGGGACTGAAGCTTTCTTT.

The rearrangement uses TRBV5-8 and TRBJ2-7; D perhaps matches TRBD2 (5 bases). This CDR3 comprises 14 residues. V was clipped by 4 bases and J by 3 bases, with 14 bases between them. Germline values: CDR1 SGHTS, CDR2 YDEGEE. The CDR3 DNA is TGTGCCAGCAGCCTGGGTCCCGGGGACTACGAGCAGTACTTC. This translates into CASSLGPGDYEQYF.

Of note for this clone: Other DNA sequences in this specimen translate into the identical CDR3. This rearrangement joins TRBV19 to TRBJ2-7, with D possibly called TRBD1 or TRBD2 (5 bases each). This CDR3 has 13 amino acids. The V end lost 5 bases, the J end lost 2 bases, and 10 bases lay between the germline ends. Germline V gives CDR1 LNHDA, CDR2 SQIVND (reference sequence). CDR3 protein: CASSFGGTYEQYF. The CDR3 bases are TGTGCCAGTAGTTTTGGGGGAACCTACGAGCAGTACTTC.

The chain links TRBV6-1 to TRBJ2-7; D uncertain. CDR3 length: 13 amino acids. V was pared by 7 bases and J by 4 bases, with 14 bases between. The germline CDR1 and CDR2 sequences are MNHNS and SASEGT. The CDR3 nucleotides are TGTGCCAGCATAGAACCCTCGGGTTACGAGCAGTACTTC. Its translation is CASIEPSGYEQYF.

This chain connects TRBV5-4 to TRBJ2-6, with D possibly being TRBD1 (6 bases). The CDR3 consists of 15 residues. CDR1 is SGHNT and CDR2 is YYREEE in the germline V gene (reference sequence). V lost 2 bases to trimming and J lost 2 bases, with 8 bases between them. The CDR3 is CASSLQGAGANVLTF. As DNA, the CDR3 is TGTGCCAGCAGCTTACAGGGCGCTGGGGCCAACGTCCTGACTTTC.

The chain is built from TRBV7-9 and TRBJ1-4; 10 bases agree with TRBD1. The CDR3 loop spans 16 amino acids. V was clipped by 0 bases and J by 7 bases; unmatched bases: 5. Germline lookup yields CDR1 SEHNR and CDR2 FQNEAQ (reference sequence). The CDR3 protein is CASSLALTGGREKLFF. The DNA for the CDR3 is TGTGCCAGCAGCTTAGCTTTGACAGGGGGCCGTGAAAAACTGTTTTTT.

The V call is TRBV5-1, the J call TRBJ2-7, with D unclear. The V end lost 8 bases, the J end lost 4 bases, and 16 bases lay between the germline ends. CDR1 and CDR2 (germline): SGHRS, YFSETQ. This CDR3 contains 13 residues. CDR3 region: CASGWASRYEQYF. DNA for the CDR3: TGCGCCAGTGGCTGGGCGTCGAGATACGAGCAGTACTTC.

The J gene is TRBJ2-1, the V gene TRBV10-3, with TRBD2 matching over 12 bases. The V gene end was trimmed by 5 bases and the J gene end by 6 bases; junction bases not matched to a gene: 8. The CDR3 extends over 16 amino acids. The germline V gene encodes CDR1 ENHRY and CDR2 SYGVKD. The CDR3 region has the DNA TGTGCCATCAGTTTTCTACTAGCGGGAGGACTCAATGAGCAGTTCTTC. Its protein is CAISFLLAGGLNEQFF.

CDR3 sequence: CASSRSTGAIDGEQFF. CDR3 in DNA: TGTGCCAGCAGCCGGAGTACAGGGGCCATTGACGGTGAGCAGTTCTTC. The chain uses TRBV4-2 and TRBJ2-1; the match to TRBD1 covers 7 bases. Losses at the gene ends were 4 bases for V and 9 bases for J; bases not matched to a gene: 15. The V gene's germline CDR1 is LGHNA and CDR2 YNFKEQ. The CDR3 has 16 amino acids.

This clone was detected only once. The V and J genes are TRBV6-6 and TRBJ2-7; 7 positions match TRBD1. Germline CDR1 is MNHNY and CDR2 is SVGAGI (reference sequence). CDR3 length equals 14 residues. V dropped 6 bases and J dropped 8; count of bases not matched to a gene: 13. This CDR3 reads CASRTSETGLQQYF. The CDR3 DNA is TGTGCCAGCAGGACGTCTGAGACAGGGCTCCAGCAGTACTTC.

This rearrangement joins TRBV2 to TRBJ2-2, with 16 bases fitting TRBD2. Germline V gene sequence: CDR1 SNHLY, CDR2 FYNNEI. The CDR3 is made up of 16 amino acids. V shed 6 bases, J shed 3 bases, and the junction held 1 base outside the gene matches. The CDR3 coding sequence is TGTGCCAGCAGCGGGACTAGCGGGAGGGACACCGGGGAGCTGTTTTTT. Encoded protein: CASSGTSGRDTGELFF.

V and J are TRBV2 and TRBJ2-7; tentative D call: TRBD1 (6 bases). Germline CDR1 and CDR2: SNHLY and FYNNEI. The CDR3 totals 12 residues. Trimming stripped 5 bases from V and 6 bases from J, with 11 bases between. CDR3 protein: CASSKQGSEQYF. The DNA for the CDR3 is TGTGCCAGCAGTAAACAGGGAAGCGAGCAGTACTTC.

The V gene is TRBV28, the J gene TRBJ2-7; tentative D call: TRBD2 (5 bases). Germline-derived CDR1 and CDR2 are MDHEN and SYDVKM. Trimming removed 7 bases at V and 2 bases at J, with 12 bases between. The length of the CDR3 is 13 residues. The CDR3 is CASKSGETYEQYF. For the CDR3, the DNA is TGTGCCAGCAAGTCCGGGGAAACCTACGAGCAGTACTTC. The variable domain in full, completed from reference TRBV28 and TRBJ2-7, reads DVKVTQSSRYLVKRTGEKVFLECVQDMDHENMFWYRQDPGLGLRLIYFSYDVKMKEKGDIPEGYSVSREKKERFSLILESASTNQTSMYLCASKSGETYEQYFGPGTRLTVT.

This chain connects TRBV10-3 to TRBJ1-5, with 9 bases aligning to TRBD1. V lost 10 bases and J lost 3; bases outside the gene matches: 7. The CDR3 contains 14 residues. In germline, CDR1 is ENHRY, CDR2 SYGVKD. CDR3 sequence reads: CATGQGSTNQPQHF. The DNA of the CDR3 is TGTGCCACCGGACAGGGGTCGACCAATCAGCCCCAGCATTTT.

This clone showed up just once. The rearrangement uses TRBV5-6 and TRBJ2-1; possible D gene TRBD1, 5 bases. V lost 3 bases and J 4 bases, leaving 11 bases between the germline ends. The germline CDR1 and CDR2 sequences are SGHDT and YYEEEE. This CDR3 is built from 14 residues. The CDR3 here is CASSSLTDYNEQFF. CDR3 in DNA: TGTGCCAGCAGCTCATTGACAGATTACAATGAGCAGTTCTTC. The variable domain in full, with the rest retrieved from reference TRBV5-6 and TRBJ2-1, is DAGVTQSPTHLIKTRGQQVTLRCSPKSGHDTVSWYQQALGQGPQFIFQYYEEEERQRGNFPDRFSGHQFPNYSSELNVNALLLGDSALYLCASSSLTDYNEQFFGPGTRLTVL.

This clone appeared a single time. It is likely a read error, because the conserved phenylalanine at the end of the CDR3 is missing. The rearrangement joins TRBV5-6 to TRBJ1-5; possible D gene TRBD1, 6 bases. V gave up 4 bases and J gave up 2 bases, with 13 bases separating them. This CDR3 comprises 15 residues. Per germline, CDR1 SGHDT and CDR2 YYEEEE. The CDR3, as DNA: TGTGCCAGCAGCAATTGGGGGGGCGGCAATCAGCCCCAGCATTCT. It specifies CASSNWGGGNQPQHS.

The chain is built from TRBV4-1 and TRBJ1-1, with 8 positions matching TRBD1. Germline CDR1 and CDR2: MGHRA and YSYEKL. The CDR3 length is 16 residues. With V trimmed by 4 bases and J by 2 bases, 9 bases remained unmatched. Here the CDR3 reads CASSPRDRNLNTEAFF. The CDR3 DNA is TGCGCCAGCAGCCCAAGGGACAGGAACTTAAACACTGAAGCTTTCTTT.

The rearrangement links TRBV29-1 to TRBJ1-5, with 7 bases that match TRBD1. CDR1 and CDR2 from the germline V gene are SQVTM and ANQGSEA. The V and J ends lost 7 bases and 7 bases, in that order; junction bases with no gene match: 13. The CDR3 covers 14 residues. CDR3 coding DNA: TGCAGCGCTATGACAGGGCGAGGATGGCAGCCCCAGCATTTT. It encodes CSAMTGRGWQPQHF.

This clone has only one observation. This chain links TRBV6-1 with TRBJ2-5, with 12 bases identical to TRBD1. From germline, CDR1 is MNHNS and CDR2 SASEGT. The CDR3 is 15 amino acids. Trimming cost V 3 bases and J 5 bases; bases outside gene matches: 4. The DNA for the CDR3 is TGTGCCAGCAGTGAGGGGACAGGGGGCGTTGAGACCCAGTACTTC. Its protein product is CASSEGTGGVETQYF.

This clone was detected only a few times. Other nucleotide sequences from this sample produce the same CDR3. J is TRBJ2-7 and V is TRBV18, with 7 bases identical to TRBD1. CDR1 and CDR2 (germline): KGHSH, LQKENI. The CDR3 has 14 amino acids. With V trimmed by 5 bases and J by 0 bases, 4 bases remained unmatched. CDR3 sequence: CASSSGTASYEQYF. Written as DNA, the CDR3 is TGTGCCAGCTCATCCGGGACAGCCTCCTACGAGCAGTACTTC.

The chain uses TRBV19 and TRBJ2-7, with TRBD2 matching 9 bases. The germline gives CDR1 LNHDA, CDR2 SQIVND (reference sequence). After removal of 5 bases from V and 7 bases from J, the junction contained 6 bases not matched to a gene. This CDR3 is built from 13 residues. The CDR3 region is CASSPGLALEQYF. DNA of the CDR3: TGTGCCAGTAGTCCCGGACTAGCGTTGGAGCAGTACTTC.

This clone has just one count. The V gene is TRBV9, the J gene TRBJ1-5, with no clear D. The ends were cut back, 4 bases at V and 0 bases at J, with 11 bases in the middle. The CDR3 extends over 15 amino acids. The germline V gene has CDR1 SGDLS and CDR2 YYNGEE. The chain's CDR3 is CASSSRGYSNQPQHF. The CDR3 DNA reads as TGTGCCAGCAGCTCCCGGGGTTATAGCAATCAGCCCCAGCATTTT.

This chain connects TRBV7-9 to TRBJ2-1; TRBD1 is a possible D gene (5 bases). The germline V gene has CDR1 SEHNR and CDR2 FQNEAQ (reference sequence). CDR3 length: 16 residues. Trimming left V 4 bases short and J 3 bases short, with 16 bases between. In DNA, the CDR3 is TGTGCCAGCAGCTCCATCTCAGGGCGCGGCTACAATGAGCAGTTCTTC. Translating gives CASSSISGRGYNEQFF.

The chain has TRBV6-5 and TRBJ1-5, with no clear D. V lost 7 bases and J lost 0, with 10 bases in between. Germline-derived CDR1 and CDR2 are MNHEY and SVGAGI. This CDR3 has 14 amino acids. This chain's CDR3 is CASNPFTSNQPQHF. DNA of the CDR3: TGTGCCAGCAACCCCTTTACTAGCAATCAGCCCCAGCATTTT.